There are many counts of the clone carrying this T cell receptor beta chain. This entry comes from a study of breast tumors, draining lymph nodes, adjacent tissues. TCRdb passed the multiplex PCR reads through MiXCR, listing each CDR3 protein once. The table includes 130,000 or so distinct CDR3 sequences, roughly 20% detected once. Breast cancer patients provided tissue from their axillary draining lymph nodes. The sequencing sample was made of axillary lymph node tissue. The origin of this receptor is a female donor with breast cancer. Some clones in this sample may be carry-over from other donors' samples.

DNA of the CDR3: TGCGCCAGCAGCTTGGACCAAGAGACCCAGTACTTC. Translation: CASSLDQETQYF. The chain uses TRBV5-1 and TRBJ2-5; D gene uncertain. Germline values: CDR1 SGHRS, CDR2 YFSETQ. The germline V and J ends were trimmed by 0 bases and 0 bases, with 0 bases remaining between them. The CDR3 has 12 amino acids.